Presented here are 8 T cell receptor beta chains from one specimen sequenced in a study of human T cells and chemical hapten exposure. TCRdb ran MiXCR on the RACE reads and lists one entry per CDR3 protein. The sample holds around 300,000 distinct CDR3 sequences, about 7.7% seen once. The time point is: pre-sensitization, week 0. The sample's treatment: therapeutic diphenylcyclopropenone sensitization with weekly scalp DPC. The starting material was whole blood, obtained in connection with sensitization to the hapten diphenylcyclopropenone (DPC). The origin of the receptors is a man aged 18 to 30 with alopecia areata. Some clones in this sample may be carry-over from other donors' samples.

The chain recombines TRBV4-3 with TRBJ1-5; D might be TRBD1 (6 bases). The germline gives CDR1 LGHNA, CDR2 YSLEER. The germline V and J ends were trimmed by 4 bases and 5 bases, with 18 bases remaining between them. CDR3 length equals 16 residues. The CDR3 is CASSPGYRDKYQPQHF. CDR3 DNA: TGCGCCAGCAGCCCAGGATACCGGGACAAATATCAGCCCCAGCATTTT.

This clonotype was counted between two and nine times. CDR3 DNA sequence: TGTGCCAGCAAATTCAGGGAACTTAGAAATGAGCAGTTCTTC. Protein sequence: CASKFRELRNEQFF. The chain uses TRBV6-2 or TRBV6-3 and TRBJ2-1; tentatively, D is TRBD1 (5 bases). The CDR3 runs 14 residues. Trimming left V 7 bases short and J 7 bases short, with 17 bases between. Germline CDR1 reads MNHEY; CDR2 reads SVGEGT.

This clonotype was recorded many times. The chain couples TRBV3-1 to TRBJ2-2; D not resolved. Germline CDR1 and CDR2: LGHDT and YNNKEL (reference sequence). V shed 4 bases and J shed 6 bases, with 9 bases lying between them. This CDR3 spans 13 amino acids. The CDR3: CASSPVTAGELFF. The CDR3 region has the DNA TGTGCCAGCAGCCCCGTAACGGCCGGGGAGCTGTTTTTT.

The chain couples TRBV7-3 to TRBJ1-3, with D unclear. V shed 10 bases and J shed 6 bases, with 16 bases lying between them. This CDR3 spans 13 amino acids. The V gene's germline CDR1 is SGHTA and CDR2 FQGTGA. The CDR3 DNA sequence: TGTGCCAACGAACGTGTACTGTCAAACACCATATATTTT. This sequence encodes CANERVLSNTIYF.

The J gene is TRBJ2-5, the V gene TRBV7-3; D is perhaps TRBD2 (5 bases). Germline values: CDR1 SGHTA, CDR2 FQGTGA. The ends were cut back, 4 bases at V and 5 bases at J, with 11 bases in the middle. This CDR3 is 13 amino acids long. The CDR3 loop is CASSSSPGETQYF. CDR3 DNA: TGTGCCAGCAGCTCGAGCCCGGGGGAGACCCAGTACTTC.

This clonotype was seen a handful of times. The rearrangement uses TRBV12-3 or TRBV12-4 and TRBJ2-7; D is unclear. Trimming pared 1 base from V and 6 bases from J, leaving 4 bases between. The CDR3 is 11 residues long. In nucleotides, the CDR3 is TGTGCCAGCAGTTTAGGGTCCGAGCAGTACGTC. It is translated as CASSLGSEQYV.

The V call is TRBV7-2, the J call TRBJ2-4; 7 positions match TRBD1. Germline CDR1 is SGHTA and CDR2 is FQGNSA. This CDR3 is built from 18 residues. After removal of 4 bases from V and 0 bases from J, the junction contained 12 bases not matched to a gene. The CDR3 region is CASSYGTVPALAKNIQYF. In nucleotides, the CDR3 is TGTGCCAGCAGCTATGGGACAGTGCCCGCACTAGCCAAAAACATTCAGTACTTC.

DNA of the CDR3: TGTGCCAGCCCGGCATCCTCGGGGGCCTATGTCGATGAGCAGTTCTTC. As protein: CASPASSGAYVDEQFF. This sequence joins TRBV28 and TRBJ2-1; the D gene could be TRBD1 or TRBD2 (6 bases each). Germline assignment: CDR1 MDHEN and CDR2 SYDVKM. The CDR3 is 16 residues long. V was shortened by 8 bases and J by 8 bases, with 25 bases between the two germline ends.